A selection of T cell receptor beta chains follows, all from one sample in a study of cytomegalovirus exposure and HLA in healthy donors. The assay was immunoSEQ multiplex PCR, and TCRdb's table has in-frame clones only and misses some. The profile shows roughly 180,000 clones, roughly three quarters of them singletons. Source material: PBMCs. The receptors shown here come from a woman aged 45 to 65 in good health and CMV-seropositive. Each CDR3 is given with its conserved first and last residue.

cdr3_length: 14
j_call: TRBJ1-2
v_call: TRBV4-1
cdr3_aa: CASSQDRGRASYTF

cdr3_length: 17
j_call: TRBJ2-3
v_call: TRBV13
cdr3_aa: CASSDDASGGATDTQYF

cdr3_length: 16
j_call: TRBJ1-1
v_call: TRBV5-6
cdr3_aa: CASSSLRRLGGTEAFF

cdr3_length: 14
j_call: TRBJ2-1
v_call: TRBV29-1
cdr3_aa: CSVTKGGQVNEQFF

cdr3_length: 15
j_call: TRBJ2-1
v_call: TRBV4-1
cdr3_aa: CASSQGTSGGYEQFF

cdr3_length: 15
j_call: TRBJ2-5
v_call: TRBV10-3
cdr3_aa: CAISEGGTSGAKQYF

cdr3_length: 16
j_call: TRBJ2-6
v_call: TRBV9
cdr3_aa: CASTSERASGANVLTF

cdr3_length: 18
j_call: TRBJ1-6
v_call: TRBV18
cdr3_aa: CASSPLGQRSSYNSPLHF

cdr3_length: 13
j_call: TRBJ1-1
v_call: TRBV6-5
cdr3_aa: CASVGGGYTEAFF

cdr3_length: 15
j_call: TRBJ2-7
v_call: TRBV5-1
cdr3_aa: CASSLAEGRVHEQYF

cdr3_length: 14
j_call: TRBJ2-5
v_call: TRBV27
cdr3_aa: CASSLVGGAETQYF

cdr3_length: 15
j_call: TRBJ2-7
v_call: TRBV4-1
cdr3_aa: CASSQPRDRGHEQYF

cdr3_length: 16
j_call: TRBJ1-3
v_call: TRBV5-1
cdr3_aa: CASSSAGLSSGNTIYF

cdr3_length: 14
j_call: TRBJ1-5
v_call: TRBV7-9
cdr3_aa: CASSFPGPNQPQHF

cdr3_length: 15
j_call: TRBJ1-2
v_call: TRBV6-5
cdr3_aa: CASSLGQTTNYGYTF

cdr3_length: 14
j_call: TRBJ1-2
v_call: TRBV6-5
cdr3_aa: CASSYGAHDYGYTF

cdr3_length: 16
j_call: TRBJ2-3
v_call: TRBV11-3
cdr3_aa: CASSLGAGLLADTQYF

cdr3_length: 14
j_call: TRBJ1-4
v_call: TRBV5-1
cdr3_aa: CASRSGSTNEKLFF

cdr3_length: 15
j_call: TRBJ2-2
v_call: TRBV9
cdr3_aa: CASSPRTGNTGELFF

cdr3_length: 14
j_call: TRBJ1-6
v_call: TRBV6-6
cdr3_aa: CASRLTGDNSPLHF